A selection of T cell receptor beta chains follows, all from one sample in a study of siplizumab effects on memory and regulatory T cells. Some clones are missing from TCRdb's copy, which holds only in-frame ones; the method was immunoSEQ multiplex PCR. The sample shows more than 95,000 clones, roughly 94% of them seen only once. Sequencing was carried out using non-Treg CD4+ T cells sorted from blood. These receptors all stem from a human donor in good health. The CDR3 runs from the conserved cysteine through the conserved F or W. Each record gives: V gene, J gene, clone size, D gene, CDR3 DNA, CDR3 protein. The D gene is left open where the match is weak. Some rows have no size entry. The others give once, few or many, or a class for an expanded clone.

>TRBV9|TRBJ2-3|NA|TRBD1
TGTGCCAGCGGACAGGGCTTCGCGGCAGATACGCAGTATTTT
CASGQGFAADTQYF
>TRBV6-1|TRBJ2-2|NA|TRBD1
TGTGCCAGCAGTGTATCGTCGACAGGGCAAACCGGGGAGCTGTTTTTT
CASSVSSTGQTGELFF
>TRBV6-6|TRBJ2-7|once|TRBD2
TGTGCCAGCAGCAGAGACCGGACTAGCGCCTCCTACGAGCAGTACTTC
CASSRDRTSASYEQYF
>TRBV6-5|TRBJ1-6|NA|TRBD1
TGTGCCAGCAGCGTGACGACAGGGTTTGGATCACCCCTCCACTTT
CASSVTTGFGSPLHF
>TRBV6-5|TRBJ2-5|NA|TRBD2
TGTGCCAGCAGTTATCTAGCGGGGCAAGAGACCCAGTACTTC
CASSYLAGQETQYF
>TRBV15|TRBJ2-1|NA|TRBD2
TGTGCCACCAGCCTATCTAGGGGTCTAGCGGCTGAGCAGTTCTTC
CATSLSRGLAAEQFF
>TRBV11-3|TRBJ2-5|once|TRBD2
TGTGCCAGCAGCTTAAACGGGGGGGCCGAAGAGACCCAGTACTTC
CASSLNGGAEETQYF
>TRBV2|TRBJ1-6|NA|TRBD1
TGTGCCACCCCGGGACAGTTGAATTCACCCCTCCACTTT
CATPGQLNSPLHF
>TRBV6-5|TRBJ1-6|NA|TRBD1
TGTGCCAGCAGGGGACAGGGTCAAAATTCACCCCTTCACTTT
CASRGQGQNSPLHF
>TRBV5-1|TRBJ1-6|NA|TRBD1
TGCGCCAGCAGCCCAGGACAGGCTTATAATTCACCCCTCCACTTT
CASSPGQAYNSPLHF
>TRBV6-4|TRBJ2-7|NA|NA
TGTGCCAGCAGTGACTCGCAAGGCAGGTCCTACGAGCAGTACTTC
CASSDSQGRSYEQYF
>TRBV29-1|TRBJ2-5|NA|TRBD2
TGCAGCGTTGCCCCTGGGACTAGCCGCGGAGAGACCCAGTACTTC
CSVAPGTSRGETQYF
>TRBV2|TRBJ1-1|NA|TRBD1
TGTGCCAGCACGACAGGGATATGGACTGAAGCTTTCTTT
CASTTGIWTEAFF
>TRBV27|TRBJ2-1|once|TRBD2
TGTGCCAGCGTCCGGAATAGGGCTAGCGGGAGTCTCAGGCGTGGGAATGAGCAGTTCTTC
CASVRNRASGSLRRGNEQFF
>TRBV7-9|TRBJ1-1|few|NA
TGTGCCAGCAGCCTAGAGACGGTGGGGACTGAAGCTTTCTTT
CASSLETVGTEAFF
>TRBV15|TRBJ1-3|NA|NA
TGTGCCACCAGCAGAGCCCCAGGCTCTGGAAACACCATATATTTT
CATSRAPGSGNTIYF
>TRBV7-9|TRBJ2-2|NA|NA
TGTGCCAGCAGCTTGGGCAGGGGTTCAAACACCGGGGAGCTGTTTTTT
CASSLGRGSNTGELFF
>TRBV7-9|TRBJ1-1|NA|NA
TGTGCCAGCACCGCGGGAGGGAGGATCACTGAAGCTTTCTTT
CASTAGGRITEAFF
>TRBV5-4|TRBJ2-5|NA|NA
TGTGCCAGCAGCGGAAGGCAGGGAGTCGAGACCCAGTACTTC
CASSGRQGVETQYF
>TRBV9|TRBJ2-2|few|NA
TGTGCCAGCAGCGTAGACCCAGCGAACACCGGGGAGCTGTTTTTT
CASSVDPANTGELFF
>TRBV9|TRBJ1-4|NA|NA
TGTGCCAGCAGCGTAGCAGATAATGAAAAACTGTTTTTT
CASSVADNEKLFF
>TRBV5-1|TRBJ1-1|NA|NA
TGCGCCAGCAGCTTGTTTTCATCTGGGACCGGAGGTTTCTTT
CASSLFSSGTGGFF
>TRBV27|TRBJ2-3|once|NA
TGTGCCAGCAGATTCGGGCCCGGCACAGATACGCAGTATTTT
CASRFGPGTDTQYF
>TRBV5-1|TRBJ2-1|NA|TRBD2
TGCGCCAGCAGCGGGACTAGCGGGAGGGGGTCCTACAATGAGCAGTTCTTC
CASSGTSGRGSYNEQFF
>TRBV7-2|TRBJ2-3|NA|NA
TGTGCCGGCAGCTCAAACACAGATACGCAGTATTTT
CAGSSNTDTQYF